Listed below are T cell receptor beta chains from one sample, sequenced in a study of CD8+CD57+ T cells in acquired aplastic anemia. TCRdb re-called the reads with MiXCR, one entry per CDR3 protein. The table shows hundreds of thousands of distinct CDR3 sequences, with around 60% occurring only once. The sequenced sample was sorted CD4+, CD8+, or CD8+CD57+ T cells (not recorded which) from PBMCs. The receptors were gathered from a human donor with severe aplastic anemia or a healthy control (not recorded which). The CDR3 runs from the conserved cysteine through the conserved F or W. A D gene is named only where the DNA matches it firmly. A row's size may be missing; if present it is once, few, many or a size class.

cdr3_nt cdr3_aa v_call d_call clone_size j_call
TGCGCCAGCAGCTCCGAAAATCTCCCGGGACAGGGTATCTACGAGCAGTACTTC CASSSENLPGQGIYEQYF TRBV5-1 TRBD1 many TRBJ2-7
TGTGCCAGCAGCCTTAGGACAGGGCTGAATAGAAGAGAAAAACTGTTTTTT CASSLRTGLNRREKLFF TRBV14 TRBD1 many TRBJ1-4
TGTGCCAGCAGTCACAGGGGCACCGGGGAGCTGTTTTTT CASSHRGTGELFF TRBV6-5 TRBD1 many TRBJ2-2
TGCGCTCACGCGGCCGGGGAGCTGTTTTTT CAHAAGELFF TRBV4-3 NA NA TRBJ2-2
TGTGCCAGCCGGACATGGGACGGCACAGATACGCAGTATTTT CASRTWDGTDTQYF TRBV7-8 NA NA TRBJ2-3
TGTGCCAGCAGCTCACTAGGTGGAACCAATGAGCAGTTCTTC CASSSLGGTNEQFF TRBV7-3 NA NA TRBJ2-1
TGTGCCAGCAGCTTAGAATGGAGGAGCTCCTATAATTCACCCCTCCACTTT CASSLEWRSSYNSPLHF TRBV7-6 NA NA TRBJ1-6
TGTGCCAGCAGCTTAGGGCCAGCAATTCTGAACACTGAAGCTTTCTTT CASSLGPAILNTEAFF TRBV7-9 NA NA TRBJ1-1
TGTGCTAGCAGCTTTTGGCCGCGGGGTTCTAGCACAGATACGCAGTATTTT CASSFWPRGSSTDTQYF TRBV7-7 NA many TRBJ2-3
TGTGCTAGCAGCTTGGCGGGTGTTGGACTTAGCTCCTACAATGAGCAGTTCTTC CASSLAGVGLSSYNEQFF TRBV7-6 NA NA TRBJ2-1
TGCGCCAGCAGCCAACCACCGGTGAACGTCAATGAGCAGTTCTTC CASSQPPVNVNEQFF TRBV4-1 NA NA TRBJ2-1
TGTGCCAGCAGTGGACTAGCGGGGGTAGTAAAAGGTGAGCAGTTCTTC CASSGLAGVVKGEQFF TRBV2 TRBD2 NA TRBJ2-1
TGCGCCAGCAGTACGGGAGCGAGTATCGATACGCAGTATTTT CASSTGASIDTQYF TRBV4-3 NA NA TRBJ2-3
TGCGCCAGCAGTGAGTGGCAGGGGGCGAACACTGAAGCTTTCTTT CASSEWQGANTEAFF TRBV10-2 TRBD1 NA TRBJ1-1
TGTGCCAGCAGCCAAGGTCCCCTGTCAGGGGTCTACGAGCAGTACTTC CASSQGPLSGVYEQYF TRBV4-2 NA once TRBJ2-7
TGTGCCAGCAGCTCGGGACAGCCTAACTATGGCTACACCTTC CASSSGQPNYGYTF TRBV7-2 TRBD1 few TRBJ1-2
TGTGCCAGCAGTGAACAGTATACGAACACTGAAGCTTTCTTT CASSEQYTNTEAFF TRBV6-1 NA many TRBJ1-1
TGCAGTGCTAGTTCCCTAGCTCACTCCCACGAGCAGTACTTT CSASSLAHSHEQYF TRBV20-1 NA once TRBJ2-7